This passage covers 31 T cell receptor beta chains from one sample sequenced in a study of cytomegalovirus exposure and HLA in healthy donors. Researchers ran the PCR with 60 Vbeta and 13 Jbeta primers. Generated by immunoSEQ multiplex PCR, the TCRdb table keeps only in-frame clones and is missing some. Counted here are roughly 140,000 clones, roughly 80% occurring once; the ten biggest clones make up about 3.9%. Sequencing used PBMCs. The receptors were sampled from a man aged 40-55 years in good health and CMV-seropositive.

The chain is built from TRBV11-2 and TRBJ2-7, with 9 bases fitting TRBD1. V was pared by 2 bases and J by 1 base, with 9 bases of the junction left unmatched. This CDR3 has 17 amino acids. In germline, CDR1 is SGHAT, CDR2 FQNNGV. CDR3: CASSLILRDRVSYEQYF. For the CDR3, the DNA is TGTGCCAGCAGCTTAATTCTCCGGGACAGGGTTTCCTACGAGCAGTACTTC. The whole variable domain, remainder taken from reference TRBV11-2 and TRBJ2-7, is EAGVAQSPRYKIIEKRQSVAFWCNPISGHATLYWYQQILGQGPKLLIQFQNNGVVDDSQLPKDRFSAERLKGVDSTLKIQPAKLEDSAVYLCASSLILRDRVSYEQYFGPGTRLTVT.

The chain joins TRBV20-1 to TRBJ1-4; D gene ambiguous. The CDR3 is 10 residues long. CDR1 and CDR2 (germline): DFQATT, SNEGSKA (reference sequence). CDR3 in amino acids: CSVGPEKLFF. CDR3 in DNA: TGCAGCGTTGGGCCAGAAAAACTGTTTTTT.

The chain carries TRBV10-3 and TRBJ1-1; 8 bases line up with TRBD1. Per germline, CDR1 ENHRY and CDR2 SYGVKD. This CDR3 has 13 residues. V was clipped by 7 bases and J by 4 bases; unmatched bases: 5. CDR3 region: CAINTGGSTEAFF. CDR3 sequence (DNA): TGTGCCATCAATACAGGGGGGAGCACTGAAGCTTTCTTT.

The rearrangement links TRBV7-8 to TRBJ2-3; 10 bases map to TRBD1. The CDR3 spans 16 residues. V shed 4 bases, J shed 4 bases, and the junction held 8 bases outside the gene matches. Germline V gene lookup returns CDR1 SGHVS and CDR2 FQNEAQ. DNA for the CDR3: TGTGCCAGCAGCTCCCGGACAGGGGGTAGTTCAGATACGCAGTATTTT. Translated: CASSSRTGGSSDTQYF. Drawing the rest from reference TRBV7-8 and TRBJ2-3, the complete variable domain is GAGVSQSPRYKVAKRGQDVALRCDPISGHVSLFWYQQALGQGPEFLTYFQNEAQLDKSGLPSDRFFAERPEGSVSTLKIQRTQQEDSAVYLCASSSRTGGSSDTQYFGPGTRLTVL.

This CDR3 reads CAVSGGRSYEQYF. CDR3 coding DNA: TGTGCCGTCTCGGGGGGTCGATCCTACGAGCAGTACTTC. The V and J genes are TRBV6-1 and TRBJ2-7, with 7 bases identical to TRBD2. Germline-derived CDR1 and CDR2 are MNHNS and SASEGT. V lost 11 bases and J lost 1; bases outside the gene matches: 8. The length of the CDR3 is 13 residues.

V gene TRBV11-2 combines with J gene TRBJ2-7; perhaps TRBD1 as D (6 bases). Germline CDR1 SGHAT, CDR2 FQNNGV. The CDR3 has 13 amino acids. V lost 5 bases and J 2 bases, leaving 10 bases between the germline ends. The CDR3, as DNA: TGTGCCAGCAGCCTCTGGACAGCCTACGAGCAGTACTTC. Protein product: CASSLWTAYEQYF.

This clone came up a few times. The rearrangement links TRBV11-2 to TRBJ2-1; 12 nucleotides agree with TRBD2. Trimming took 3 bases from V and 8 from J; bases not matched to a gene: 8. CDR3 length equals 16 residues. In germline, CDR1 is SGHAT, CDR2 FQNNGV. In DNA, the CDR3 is TGTGCCAGCAGCTTTGGACTAGCGGGAACAGGCGATGAGCAGTTCTTC. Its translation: CASSFGLAGTGDEQFF.

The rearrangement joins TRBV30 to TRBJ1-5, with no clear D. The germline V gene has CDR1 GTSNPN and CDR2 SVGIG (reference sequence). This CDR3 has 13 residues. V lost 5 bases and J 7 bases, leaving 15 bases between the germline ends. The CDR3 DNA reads TGTGCCTGGGGACTGAGGGTAGGGCAGCCCCAGCATTTT. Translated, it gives CAWGLRVGQPQHF.

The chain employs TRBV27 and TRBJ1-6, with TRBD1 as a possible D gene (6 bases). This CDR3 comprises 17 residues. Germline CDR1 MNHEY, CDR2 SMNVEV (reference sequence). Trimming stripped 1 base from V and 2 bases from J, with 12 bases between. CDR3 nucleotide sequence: TGTGCCAGCAGTTTATTCAGCGGACAGCCCTATAATTCACCCCTCCACTTT. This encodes CASSLFSGQPYNSPLHF.

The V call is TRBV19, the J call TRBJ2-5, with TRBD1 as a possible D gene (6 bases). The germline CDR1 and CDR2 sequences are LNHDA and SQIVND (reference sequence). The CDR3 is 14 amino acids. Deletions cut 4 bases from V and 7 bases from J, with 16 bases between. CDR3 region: CASSKGGLRGTQYF. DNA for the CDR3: TGTGCCAGTAGTAAAGGGGGTCTGAGGGGGACCCAGTACTTC.

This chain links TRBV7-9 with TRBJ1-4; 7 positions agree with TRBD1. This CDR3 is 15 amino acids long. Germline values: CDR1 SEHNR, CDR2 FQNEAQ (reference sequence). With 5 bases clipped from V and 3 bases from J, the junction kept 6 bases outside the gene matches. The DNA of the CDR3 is TGTGCCAGCAGCGAATCCGGGACAGCTAATGAAAAACTGTTTTTT. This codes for CASSESGTANEKLFF.

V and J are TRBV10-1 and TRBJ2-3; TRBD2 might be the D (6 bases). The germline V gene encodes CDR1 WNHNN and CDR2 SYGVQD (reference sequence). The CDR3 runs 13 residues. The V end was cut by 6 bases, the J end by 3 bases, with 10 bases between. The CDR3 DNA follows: TGCGCCAGCAGCGGGGGTCGGACAGATACGCAGTATTTT. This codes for CASSGGRTDTQYF.

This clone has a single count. The CDR3 here is CASSMTGAGEQYF. The CDR3 region has the DNA TGTGCCAGTAGTATGACAGGGGCTGGCGAGCAGTACTTC. The chain combines TRBV19 with TRBJ2-7; TRBD1 aligns across 8 bases. The germline V gene encodes CDR1 LNHDA and CDR2 SQIVND (reference sequence). V shed 3 bases and J 6 bases; nucleotides not matched to a gene: 4. This CDR3 comprises 13 residues.

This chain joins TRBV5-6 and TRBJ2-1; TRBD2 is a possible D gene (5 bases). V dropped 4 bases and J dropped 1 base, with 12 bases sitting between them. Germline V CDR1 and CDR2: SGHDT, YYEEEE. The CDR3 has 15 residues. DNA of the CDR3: TGTGCCAGCAGCGGAGGCCCAAATTCCTACAATGAGCAGTTCTTC. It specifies CASSGGPNSYNEQFF.

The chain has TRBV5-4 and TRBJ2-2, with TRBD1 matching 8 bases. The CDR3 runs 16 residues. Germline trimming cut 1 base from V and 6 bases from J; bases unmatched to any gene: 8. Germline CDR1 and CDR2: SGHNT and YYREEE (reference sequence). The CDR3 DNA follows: TGTGCCAGCAGCTTGAGCAGGGGGCTGGACTCCGGGGAGCTGTTTTTT. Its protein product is CASSLSRGLDSGELFF.

CDR3: CASSAGQGGNSPLHF. The CDR3 region has the DNA TGTGCCAGCAGCGCGGGACAGGGGGGCAATTCACCCCTCCACTTT. The genes are TRBV7-3 and TRBJ1-6; 11 bases align to TRBD1. The germline V gene has CDR1 SGHTA and CDR2 FQGTGA. The V and J ends lost 5 bases and 7 bases, in that order; junction bases with no gene match: 4. This CDR3 spans 15 amino acids.

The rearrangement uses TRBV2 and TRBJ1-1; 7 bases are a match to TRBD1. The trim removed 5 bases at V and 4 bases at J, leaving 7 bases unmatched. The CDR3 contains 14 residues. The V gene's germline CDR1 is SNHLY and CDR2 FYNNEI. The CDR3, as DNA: TGTGCCAGCAGTAAAATGACAGGGTTCACTGAAGCTTTCTTT. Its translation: CASSKMTGFTEAFF.

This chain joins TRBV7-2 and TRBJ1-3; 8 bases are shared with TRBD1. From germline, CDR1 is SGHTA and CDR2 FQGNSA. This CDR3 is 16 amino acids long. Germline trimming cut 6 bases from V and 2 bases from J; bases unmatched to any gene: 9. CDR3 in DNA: TGTGCCAGCAGTCTTCAGGGGGCGCAGACTGGAAACACCATATATTTT. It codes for CASSLQGAQTGNTIYF.

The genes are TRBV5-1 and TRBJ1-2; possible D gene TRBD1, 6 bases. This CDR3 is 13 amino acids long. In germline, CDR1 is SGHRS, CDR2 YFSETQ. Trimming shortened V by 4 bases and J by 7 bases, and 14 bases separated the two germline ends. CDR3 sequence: CASSEAGTSGYTF. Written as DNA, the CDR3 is TGCGCCAGCAGCGAAGCCGGGACAAGTGGCTACACCTTC.

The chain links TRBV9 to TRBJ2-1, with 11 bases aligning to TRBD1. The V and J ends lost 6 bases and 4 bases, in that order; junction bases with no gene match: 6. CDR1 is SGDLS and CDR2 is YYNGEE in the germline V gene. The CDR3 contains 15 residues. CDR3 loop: CASNLGTGGYNEQFF. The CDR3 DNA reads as TGTGCCAGCAACCTCGGGACAGGGGGGTACAATGAGCAGTTCTTC.

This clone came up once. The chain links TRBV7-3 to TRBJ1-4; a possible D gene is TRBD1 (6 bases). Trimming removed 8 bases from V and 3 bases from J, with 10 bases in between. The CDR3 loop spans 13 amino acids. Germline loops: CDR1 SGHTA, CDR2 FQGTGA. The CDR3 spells CASSRQANEKLFF. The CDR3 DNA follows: TGTGCCAGCTCCCGACAGGCTAATGAAAAACTGTTTTTT.

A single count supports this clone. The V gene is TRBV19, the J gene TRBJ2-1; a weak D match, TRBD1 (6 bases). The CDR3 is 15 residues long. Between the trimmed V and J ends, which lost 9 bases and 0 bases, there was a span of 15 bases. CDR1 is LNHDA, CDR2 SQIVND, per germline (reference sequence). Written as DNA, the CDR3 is TGTGCCAGAAAGACTACAGGGAGCTCCTACAATGAGCAGTTCTTC. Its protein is CARKTTGSSYNEQFF.

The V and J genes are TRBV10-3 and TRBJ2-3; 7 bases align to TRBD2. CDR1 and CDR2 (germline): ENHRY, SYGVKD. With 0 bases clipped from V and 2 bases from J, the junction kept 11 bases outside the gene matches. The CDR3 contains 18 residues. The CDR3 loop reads CAISESMGLAEPTDTQYF. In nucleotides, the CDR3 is TGTGCCATCAGTGAGTCGATGGGGCTAGCGGAGCCCACAGATACGCAGTATTTT.

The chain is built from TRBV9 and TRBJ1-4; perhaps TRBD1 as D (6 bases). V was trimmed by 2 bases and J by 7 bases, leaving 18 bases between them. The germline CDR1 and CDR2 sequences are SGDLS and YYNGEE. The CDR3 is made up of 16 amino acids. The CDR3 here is CASSVSGGQWGEKLFF. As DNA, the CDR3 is TGTGCCAGCAGCGTCTCGGGGGGCCAGTGGGGTGAAAAACTGTTTTTT.

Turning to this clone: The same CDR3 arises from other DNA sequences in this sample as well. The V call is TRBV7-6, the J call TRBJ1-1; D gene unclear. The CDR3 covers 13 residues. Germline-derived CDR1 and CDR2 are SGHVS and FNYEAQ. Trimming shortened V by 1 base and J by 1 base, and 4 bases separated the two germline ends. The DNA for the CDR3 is TGTGCCAGCAGCTTAGACAGGAACACTGAAGCTTTCTTT. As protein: CASSLDRNTEAFF.

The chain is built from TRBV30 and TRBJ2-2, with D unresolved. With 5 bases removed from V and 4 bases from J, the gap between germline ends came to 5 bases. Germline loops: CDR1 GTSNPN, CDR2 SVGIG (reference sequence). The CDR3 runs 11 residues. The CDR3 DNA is TGTGCCTGGCGCAGCACCGGGGAGCTGTTTTTT. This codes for CAWRSTGELFF. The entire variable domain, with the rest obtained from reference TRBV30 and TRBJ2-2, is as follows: SQTIHQWPATLVQPVGSPLSLECTVEGTSNPNLYWYRQAAGRGLQLLFYSVGIGQISSEVPQNLSASRPQDRQFILSSKKLLLSDSGFYLCAWRSTGELFFGEGSRLTVL.

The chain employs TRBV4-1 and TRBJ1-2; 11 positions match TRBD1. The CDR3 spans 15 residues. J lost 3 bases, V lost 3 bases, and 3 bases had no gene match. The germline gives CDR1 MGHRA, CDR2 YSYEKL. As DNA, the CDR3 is TGCGCCAGCAGCCAGCGGACAGGGGGCGACTATGGCTACACCTTC. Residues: CASSQRTGGDYGYTF.

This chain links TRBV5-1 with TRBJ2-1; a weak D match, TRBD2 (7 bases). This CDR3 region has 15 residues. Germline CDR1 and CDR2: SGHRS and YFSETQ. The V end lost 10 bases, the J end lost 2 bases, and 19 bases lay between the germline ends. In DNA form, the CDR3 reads TGCGCCTCGACGGGGGGCCGGTGGACCTACAATGAGCAGTTCTTC. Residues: CASTGGRWTYNEQFF.

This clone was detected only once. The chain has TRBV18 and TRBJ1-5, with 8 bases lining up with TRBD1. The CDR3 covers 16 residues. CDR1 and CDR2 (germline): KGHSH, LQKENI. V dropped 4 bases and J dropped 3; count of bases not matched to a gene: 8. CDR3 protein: CASSLRQGNDNQPQHF. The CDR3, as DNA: TGTGCCAGCTCACTGAGACAGGGGAACGACAATCAGCCCCAGCATTTT. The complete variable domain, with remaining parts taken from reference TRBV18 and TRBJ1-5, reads NAGVMQNPRHLVRRRGQEARLRCSPMKGHSHVYWYRQLPEEGLKFMVYLQKENIIDESGMPKERFSAEFPKEGPSILRIQQVVRGDSAAYFCASSLRQGNDNQPQHFGDGTRLSIL.

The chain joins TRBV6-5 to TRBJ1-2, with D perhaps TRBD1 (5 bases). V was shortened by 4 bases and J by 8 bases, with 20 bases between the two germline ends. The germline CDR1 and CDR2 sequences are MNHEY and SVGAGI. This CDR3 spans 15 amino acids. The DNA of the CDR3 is TGTGCCAGCAGTTCGCTAGAGACAGTCCTCATGGGCTACACCTTC. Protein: CASSSLETVLMGYTF.

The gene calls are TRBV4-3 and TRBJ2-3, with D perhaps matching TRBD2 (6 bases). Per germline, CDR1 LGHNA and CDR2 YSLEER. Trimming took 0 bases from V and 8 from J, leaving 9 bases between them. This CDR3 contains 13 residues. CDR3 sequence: CASSQEVEGTQYF. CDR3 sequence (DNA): TGCGCCAGCAGCCAAGAGGTGGAGGGTACGCAGTATTTT.